The clone carrying this TCR beta chain was seen a few times. Its target is unknown. The sample originates from a study of Ad26.COV2.S vaccination and SARS-CoV-2 variants. Study results and caveats: Total T cell responses may have been underestimated by the TCR breadth and depth analyses. Reported post-vaccination CD8+ and CD4+ T cell responses to spike showed substantial breadth. Whether participants received vaccine or placebo, their non-spike TCR breadth was similar.

The germline V gene has CDR1 SQVTM and CDR2 ANQGSEA. Trimming stripped 6 bases from V and 1 base from J, with 18 bases between. This CDR3 spans 15 amino acids. TCRdb keeps only in-frame clones here, not all; method: immunoSEQ multiplex PCR. The sample gives under 150,000 clones, 80% to 90% of which show up once; around 5.1% is in the top ten. The TCR was taken from a human donor who had recovered from COVID-19. This chain links TRBV29-1 with TRBJ1-1; no clear D gene. The specimen was peripheral blood, collected after recovery from COVID-19. CDR3 DNA sequence: TGCAGCGTCCCCGGGAACGACATCCGGAACACTGAAGCTTTCTTT. This translates into CSVPGNDIRNTEAFF. Drawing the rest from reference TRBV29-1 and TRBJ1-1, the complete variable domain is SAVISQKPSRDICQRGTSLTIQCQVDSQVTMMFWYRQQPGQSLTLIATANQGSEATYESGFVIDKFPISRPNLTFSTLTVSNMSPEDSSIYLCSVPGNDIRNTEAFFGQGTRLTVV.